This section outlines one TCR beta chain sequence together with its context. The antigen is unknown. They isolated at least 6 million PBMCs from each sample. The record originates from a study of blood T cells in healthy people across ages. V was clipped by 0 bases and J by 1 base, with 3 bases between them. The CDR3 has 13 amino acids. Germline V CDR1 and CDR2: KGHSH, LQKENI. Overall study results and limits: Total diversity from one million sequenced T cells was likely underestimated. Donor CMV infection status was unknown, possibly confounding age-related changes in expanded clonotypes.

The second PCR ran about 7 to 12 cycles with a sample-barcoded 5' primer and J-beta primers. TCRdb independently ran MiXCR on the 5' RACE reads; one entry per CDR3 protein. The sample includes approximately 800,000 distinct CDR3 sequences, about 61% of them seen just once. The TCR originated in a man in his forties in good health. The chain couples TRBV18 to TRBJ2-5; no definite D call. Sequenced sample: blood. CDR3 residues: CASSPPVQETQYF. The CDR3 DNA reads as TGTGCCAGCTCACCACCGGTCCAAGAGACCCAGTACTTC.